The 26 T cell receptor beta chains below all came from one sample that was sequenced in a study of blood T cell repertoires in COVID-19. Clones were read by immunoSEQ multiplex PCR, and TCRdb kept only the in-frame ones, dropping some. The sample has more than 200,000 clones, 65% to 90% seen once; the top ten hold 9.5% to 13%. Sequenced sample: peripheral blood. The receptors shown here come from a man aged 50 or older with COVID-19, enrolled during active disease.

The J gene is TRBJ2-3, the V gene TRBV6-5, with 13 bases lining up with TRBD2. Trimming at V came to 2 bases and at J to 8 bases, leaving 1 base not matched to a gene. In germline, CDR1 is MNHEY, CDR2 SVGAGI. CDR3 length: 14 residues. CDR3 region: CASSYGTSGVTQYF. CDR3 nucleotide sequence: TGTGCCAGCAGTTACGGGACTAGCGGGGTTACGCAGTATTTT.

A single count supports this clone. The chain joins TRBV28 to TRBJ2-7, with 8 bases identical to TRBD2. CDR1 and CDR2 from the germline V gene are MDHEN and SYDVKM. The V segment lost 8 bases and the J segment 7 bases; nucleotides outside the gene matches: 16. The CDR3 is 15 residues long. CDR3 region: CASETVRGGISEQYF. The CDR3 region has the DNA TGTGCCAGCGAAACTGTACGGGGGGGTATTTCTGAGCAGTACTTC.

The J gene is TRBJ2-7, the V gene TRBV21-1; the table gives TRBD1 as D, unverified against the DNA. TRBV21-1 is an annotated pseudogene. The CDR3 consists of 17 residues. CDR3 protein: CASSLRPGQTNHYEQYF. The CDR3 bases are TGTGCCAGCAGCCTTCGGCCGGGACAGACAAACCACTACGAGCAGTACTTC.

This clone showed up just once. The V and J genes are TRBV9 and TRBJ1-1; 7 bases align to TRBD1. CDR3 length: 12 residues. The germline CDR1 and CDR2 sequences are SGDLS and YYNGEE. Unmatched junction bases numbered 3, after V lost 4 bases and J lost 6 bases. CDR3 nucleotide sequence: TGTGCCAGCAGCAAACAGGGGCCTGAAGCTTTCTTT. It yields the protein CASSKQGPEAFF.

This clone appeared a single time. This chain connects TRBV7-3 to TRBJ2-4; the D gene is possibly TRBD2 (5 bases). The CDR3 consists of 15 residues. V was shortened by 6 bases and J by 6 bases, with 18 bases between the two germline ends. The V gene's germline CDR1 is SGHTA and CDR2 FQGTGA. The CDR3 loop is CASSPPTLDLNIQYF. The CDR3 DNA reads TGTGCCAGCAGTCCACCCACCTTGGACTTAAACATTCAGTACTTC. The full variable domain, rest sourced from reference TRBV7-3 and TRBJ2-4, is GAGVSQTPSNKVTEKGKYVELRCDPISGHTALYWYRQSLGQGPEFLIYFQGTGAADDSGLPNDRFFAVRPEGSVSTLKIQRTERGDSAVYLCASSPPTLDLNIQYFGAGTRLSVL.

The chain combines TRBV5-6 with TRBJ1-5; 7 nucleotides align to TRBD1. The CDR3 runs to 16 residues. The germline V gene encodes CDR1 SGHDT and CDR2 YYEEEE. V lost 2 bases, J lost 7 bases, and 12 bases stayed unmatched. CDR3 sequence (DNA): TGTGCCAGCAGCTTTCAGCAAGGACAGGCCCCACAGCCCCAGCATTTT. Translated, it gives CASSFQQGQAPQPQHF.

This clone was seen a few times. The CDR3 DNA reads TGTGCCAGCAGCCAAGATTGGCATACTCTAACTAGCGGGAGAAGTCTCTACAATGAGCAGTTCTTC. Translating it yields CASSQDWHTLTSGRSLYNEQFF. The chain carries TRBV14 and TRBJ2-1; TRBD2 matches 11 bases. CDR3 length: 22 amino acids. Trimming removed 0 bases from V and 3 bases from J; junction bases left unmatched: 19. The germline V gene has CDR1 SGHDN and CDR2 FVKESK.

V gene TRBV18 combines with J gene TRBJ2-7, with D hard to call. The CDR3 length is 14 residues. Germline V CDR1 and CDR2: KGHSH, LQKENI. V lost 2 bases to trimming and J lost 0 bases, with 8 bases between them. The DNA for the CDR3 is TGTGCCAGCTCACCAGGCCACAGCTCCTACGAGCAGTACTTC. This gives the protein CASSPGHSSYEQYF.

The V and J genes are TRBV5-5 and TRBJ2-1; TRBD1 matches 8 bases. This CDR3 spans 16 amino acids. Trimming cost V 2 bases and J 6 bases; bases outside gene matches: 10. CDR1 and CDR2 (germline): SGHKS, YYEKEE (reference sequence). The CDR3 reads CASSLQGGQGGNEQFF. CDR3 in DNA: TGTGCCAGCAGCTTACAGGGAGGACAGGGAGGCAATGAGCAGTTCTTC.

CDR3 sequence: CASSLQTGGSDTQYF. As DNA, the CDR3 is TGTGCCAGCAGCCTCCAGACAGGGGGGTCCGATACGCAGTATTTT. The rearrangement joins TRBV9 to TRBJ2-3, with 9 nucleotides matching TRBD1. CDR1 is SGDLS, CDR2 YYNGEE, per germline. The CDR3 has 15 amino acids. V lost 4 bases to trimming and J lost 6 bases; unmatched junction nucleotides: 9. Together with reference TRBV9 and TRBJ2-3, the CDR3 gives the full variable domain: DSGVTQTPKHLITATGQRVTLRCSPRSGDLSVYWYQQSLDQGLQFLIQYYNGEERAKGNILERFSAQQFPDLHSELNLSSLELGDSALYFCASSLQTGGSDTQYFGPGTRLTVL.

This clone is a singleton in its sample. In nucleotides, the CDR3 is TGTGCCAGCAGCCTCGAGACCCAGTACTTC. Protein sequence: CASSLETQYF. The chain uses TRBV2 and TRBJ2-5; no reliable D call. This CDR3 has 10 amino acids. Germline loops: CDR1 SNHLY, CDR2 FYNNEI. With 6 bases removed from V and 5 bases from J, the gap between germline ends came to 4 bases.

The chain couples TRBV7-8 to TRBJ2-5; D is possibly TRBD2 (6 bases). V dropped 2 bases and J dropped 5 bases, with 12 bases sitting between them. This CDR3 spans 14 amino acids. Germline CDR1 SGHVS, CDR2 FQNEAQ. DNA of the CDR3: TGTGCCAGCAGCTTACAGGGACTTGCGGAGACCCAGTACTTC. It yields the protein CASSLQGLAETQYF.

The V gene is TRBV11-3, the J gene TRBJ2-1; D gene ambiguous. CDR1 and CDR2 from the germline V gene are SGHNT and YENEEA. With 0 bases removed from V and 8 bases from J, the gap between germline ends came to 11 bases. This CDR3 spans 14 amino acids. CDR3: CASSLEEFSDEQFF. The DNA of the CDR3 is TGTGCCAGCAGCTTAGAGGAGTTCAGCGATGAGCAGTTCTTC.

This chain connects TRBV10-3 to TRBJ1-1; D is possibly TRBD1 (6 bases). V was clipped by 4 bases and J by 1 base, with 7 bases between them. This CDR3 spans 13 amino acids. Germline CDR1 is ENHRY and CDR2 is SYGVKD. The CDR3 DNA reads TGTGCCATCAGTGGACAGGCGAACACTGAAGCTTTCTTT. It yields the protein CAISGQANTEAFF.

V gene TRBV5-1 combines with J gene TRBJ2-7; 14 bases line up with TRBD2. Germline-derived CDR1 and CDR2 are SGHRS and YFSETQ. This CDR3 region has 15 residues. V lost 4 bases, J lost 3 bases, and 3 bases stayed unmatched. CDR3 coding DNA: TGCGCCAGCAGCCCGGGACTAGCGGGAGACTACGAGCAGTACTTC. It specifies CASSPGLAGDYEQYF.

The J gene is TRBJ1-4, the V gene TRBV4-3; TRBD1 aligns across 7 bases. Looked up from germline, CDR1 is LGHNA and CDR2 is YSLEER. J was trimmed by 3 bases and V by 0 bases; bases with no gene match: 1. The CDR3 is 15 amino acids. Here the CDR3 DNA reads TGCGCCAGCAGCCAAGAGGGGACAGCTAATGAAAAACTGTTTTTT. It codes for CASSQEGTANEKLFF.

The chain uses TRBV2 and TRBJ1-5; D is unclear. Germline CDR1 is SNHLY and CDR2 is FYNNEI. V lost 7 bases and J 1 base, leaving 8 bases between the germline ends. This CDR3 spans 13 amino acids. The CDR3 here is CASKEVSNQPQHF. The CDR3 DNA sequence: TGTGCCAGCAAGGAGGTGAGCAATCAGCCCCAGCATTTT.

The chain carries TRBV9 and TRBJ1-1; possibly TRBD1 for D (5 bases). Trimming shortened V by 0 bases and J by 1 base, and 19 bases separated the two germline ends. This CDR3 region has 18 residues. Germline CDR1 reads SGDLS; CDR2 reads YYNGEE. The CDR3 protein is CASSVATERLTGNTEAFF. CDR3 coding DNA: TGTGCCAGCAGCGTAGCTACTGAACGGCTAACAGGGAACACTGAAGCTTTCTTT.

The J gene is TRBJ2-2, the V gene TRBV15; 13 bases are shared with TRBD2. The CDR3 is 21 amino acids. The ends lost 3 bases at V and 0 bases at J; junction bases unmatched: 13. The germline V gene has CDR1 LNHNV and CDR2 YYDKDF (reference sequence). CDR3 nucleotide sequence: TGTGCCACCAGCAGCCGATCACAACCGGGACTAGCGGGATCGAACACCGGGGAGCTGTTTTTT. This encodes CATSSRSQPGLAGSNTGELFF. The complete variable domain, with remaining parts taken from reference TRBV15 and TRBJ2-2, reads DAMVIQNPRYQVTQFGKPVTLSCSQTLNHNVMYWYQQKSSQAPKLLFHYYDKDFNNEADTPDNFQSRRPNTSFCFLDIRSPGLGDTAMYLCATSSRSQPGLAGSNTGELFFGEGSRLTVL.

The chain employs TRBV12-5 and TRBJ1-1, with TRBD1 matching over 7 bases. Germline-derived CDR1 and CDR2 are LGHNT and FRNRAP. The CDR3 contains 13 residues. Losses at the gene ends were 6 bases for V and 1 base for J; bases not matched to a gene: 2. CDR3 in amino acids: CASGRTGNTEAFF. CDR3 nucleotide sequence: TGTGCTAGTGGCCGGACAGGGAACACTGAAGCTTTCTTT.

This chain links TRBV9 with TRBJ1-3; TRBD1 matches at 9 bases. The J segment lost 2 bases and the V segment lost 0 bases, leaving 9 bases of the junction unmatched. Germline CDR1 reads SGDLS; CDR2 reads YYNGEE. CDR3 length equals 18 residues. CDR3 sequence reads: CASSVDGQGLWTGNTIYF. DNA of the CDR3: TGTGCCAGCAGCGTAGACGGACAGGGGCTTTGGACTGGAAACACCATATATTTT.

CDR3 bases: TGTGCCAGCAGTTTAGCCGCGACAGGGGCGGGGGAGCAGTACTTC. Encoded protein: CASSLAATGAGEQYF. The genes are TRBV27 and TRBJ2-7, with 8 positions matching TRBD1. After removal of 2 bases from V and 7 bases from J, the junction contained 10 bases not matched to a gene. The V gene's germline CDR1 is MNHEY and CDR2 SMNVEV (reference sequence). This CDR3 spans 15 amino acids.

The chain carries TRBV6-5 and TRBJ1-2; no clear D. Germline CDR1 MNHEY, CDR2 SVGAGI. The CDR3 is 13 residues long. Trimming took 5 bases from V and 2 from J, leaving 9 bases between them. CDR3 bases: TGTGCCAGCAGTAATACGGAGAACTATGGCTACACCTTC. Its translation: CASSNTENYGYTF.

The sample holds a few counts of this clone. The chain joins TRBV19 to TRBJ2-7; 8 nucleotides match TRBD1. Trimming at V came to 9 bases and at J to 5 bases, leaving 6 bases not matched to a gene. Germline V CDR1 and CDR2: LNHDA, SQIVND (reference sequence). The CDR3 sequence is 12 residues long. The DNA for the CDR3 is TGTGCCAGCCGGGACAGGAGCCACGAGCAGTACTTC. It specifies CASRDRSHEQYF.

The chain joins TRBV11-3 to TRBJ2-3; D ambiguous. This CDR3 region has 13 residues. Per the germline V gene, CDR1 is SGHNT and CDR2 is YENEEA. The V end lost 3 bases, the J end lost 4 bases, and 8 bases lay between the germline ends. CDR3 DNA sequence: TGTGCCAGCAGCTTGGGCGCCTCAGATACGCAGTATTTT. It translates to CASSLGASDTQYF. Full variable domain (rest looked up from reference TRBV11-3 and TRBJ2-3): EAGVVQSPRYKIIEKKQPVAFWCNPISGHNTLYWYLQNLGQGPELLIRYENEEAVDDSQLPKDRFSAERLKGVDSTLKIQPAELGDSAVYLCASSLGASDTQYFGPGTRLTVL.

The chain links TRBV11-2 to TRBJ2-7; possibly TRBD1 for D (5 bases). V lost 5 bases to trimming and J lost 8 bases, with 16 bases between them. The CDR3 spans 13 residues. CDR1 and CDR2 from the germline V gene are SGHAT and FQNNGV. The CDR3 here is CASSPQSQGKQYF. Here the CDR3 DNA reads TGTGCCAGCAGCCCGCAGTCCCAGGGAAAGCAGTACTTC.